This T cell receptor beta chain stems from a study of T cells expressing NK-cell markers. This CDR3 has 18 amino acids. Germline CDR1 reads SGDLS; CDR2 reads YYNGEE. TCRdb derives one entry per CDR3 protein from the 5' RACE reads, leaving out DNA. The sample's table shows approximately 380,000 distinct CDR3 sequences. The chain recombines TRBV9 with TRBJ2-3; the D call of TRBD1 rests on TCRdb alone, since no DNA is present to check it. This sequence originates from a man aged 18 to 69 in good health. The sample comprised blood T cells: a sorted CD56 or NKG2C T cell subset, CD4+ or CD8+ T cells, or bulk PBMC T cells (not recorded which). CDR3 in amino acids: CASSVTMGGAMGTDTQYF.